One and the same sample provided the 16 T cell receptor beta chains below, sequenced in a study of T cells in Graves' hyperthyroidism and ophthalmopathy. Amplification of TCR beta CDR3 regions was performed using RNA transcripts as template. An initial round of RT-PCR targeting the TCR CDR3 relied on the HTBI primer set. MiXCR, applied by TCRdb to the multiplex PCR reads, yields one record per CDR3 protein. This sample has about 180,000 distinct CDR3 sequences, with over 8% found just once. The sequenced sample was blood. The source of these receptors is a woman aged 18-35 years with Graves' hyperthyroidism that later progressed to Graves' ophthalmopathy.

This clonotype was picked up many times. This chain links TRBV4-1 with TRBJ2-7, with D perhaps matching TRBD1 or TRBD2 (5 bases each). Germline-derived CDR1 and CDR2 are MGHRA and YSYEKL. Trimming took 0 bases from V and 2 from J, leaving 14 bases between them. The CDR3 consists of 16 residues. The CDR3 protein is CASSQDYPGPTYEQYF. In nucleotides, the CDR3 is TGCGCCAGCAGCCAAGATTACCCGGGACCAACCTACGAGCAGTACTTC.

This clonotype was seen ten or more times. The rearrangement links TRBV30 to TRBJ1-2, with 7 bases identical to TRBD1. J lost 2 bases, V lost 2 bases, and 11 bases had no gene match. The germline gives CDR1 GTSNPN, CDR2 SVGIG (reference sequence). The CDR3 sequence is 16 residues long. This CDR3 reads CAWSRLRDRGNYGYTF. In nucleotides, the CDR3 is TGTGCCTGGAGTCGTCTCCGGGACAGAGGAAACTATGGCTACACCTTC.

This clonotype was seen more than once but under ten times. Here the CDR3 reads CASSQDQGIARETQYF. The CDR3 coding sequence is TGCGCCAGCAGCCAAGATCAGGGTATCGCAAGAGAGACCCAGTACTTC. This sequence joins TRBV4-1 and TRBJ2-5, with D possibly TRBD1 on 5 matching bases. V dropped 0 bases and J dropped 4 bases, with 15 bases sitting between them. The germline gives CDR1 MGHRA, CDR2 YSYEKL. The CDR3 spans 16 residues.

V usage is TRBV29-1 and J usage is TRBJ2-3, with 11 bases that match TRBD2. V dropped 4 bases and J dropped 1; count of bases not matched to a gene: 13. The CDR3 loop spans 18 amino acids. The germline V gene encodes CDR1 SQVTM and CDR2 ANQGSEA. The DNA for the CDR3 is TGCAGCGTTGGTTCAAGTAGCGGGGGGGCCAGGGGCACAGATACGCAGTATTTT. Its protein is CSVGSSSGGARGTDTQYF.

V gene TRBV7-2 combines with J gene TRBJ1-4, with TRBD1 matching over 7 bases. The germline gives CDR1 SGHTA, CDR2 FQGNSA. V shed 1 base, J shed 8 bases, and the junction held 7 bases outside the gene matches. The CDR3 has 15 amino acids. The CDR3 DNA is TGTGCCAGCAGCTTAGAACAGGGGTGGGAAGAAAAACTGTTTTTT. Residues: CASSLEQGWEEKLFF.

The table lists this clonotype with many counts. The chain joins TRBV28 to TRBJ2-1, with 8 bases fitting TRBD2. The V gene end was trimmed by 4 bases and the J gene end by 6 bases; junction bases not matched to a gene: 11. Per the germline V gene, CDR1 is MDHEN and CDR2 is SYDVKM. The CDR3 totals 16 residues. The DNA of the CDR3 is TGTGCCAGCAGTTCCTCTCCCGGGGGGGCCTTCAATGAGCAGTTCTTC. Protein: CASSSSPGGAFNEQFF.

In this sample, this clonotype turned up many times. The rearrangement joins TRBV28 to TRBJ2-5, with D possibly matching TRBD2 (7 bases). Trimming pared 2 bases from V and 8 bases from J, leaving 12 bases between. The germline V gene encodes CDR1 MDHEN and CDR2 SYDVKM. The length of the CDR3 is 13 residues. The CDR3, as DNA: TGTGCCAGCAGTTTAGGGGGGGCCGGTACCCAGTACTTC. It codes for CASSLGGAGTQYF.

To note about this clonotype: Being one base from a much bigger clone, this may be a read error. The chain carries TRBV7-3 and TRBJ2-2; possible D gene TRBD1, 7 bases. This CDR3 is 15 amino acids long. The V gene's germline CDR1 is SGHTA and CDR2 FQGTGA. CDR3 loop: CAGSLNQGGTGELFF. As DNA, the CDR3 is TGTGCCGGCAGCTTAAACCAGGGGGGCACCGGGGAGCTGTTTTTT.

This clonotype has a handful of counts. The chain has TRBV20-1 and TRBJ1-6; maybe TRBD1 (5 bases). CDR3 size: 15 residues. V lost 6 bases and J 7 bases, leaving 19 bases between the germline ends. Germline CDR1 and CDR2: DFQATT and SNEGSKA (reference sequence). The CDR3 sequence is CSAPPRQGGNSPLHF. The CDR3 bases are TGCAGTGCCCCCCCCCGGCAGGGTGGAAATTCACCCCTCCACTTT.

V gene TRBV20-1 combines with J gene TRBJ2-1, with D perhaps matching TRBD2 (5 bases). Trimming removed 3 bases from V and 2 bases from J, with 11 bases in between. From germline, CDR1 is DFQATT and CDR2 SNEGSKA (reference sequence). This CDR3 region has 14 residues. The CDR3 DNA is TGCAGTGCTAGGGGAGCGAGTACCTACAATGAGCAGTTCTTC. Amino acid sequence: CSARGASTYNEQFF.

This sequence joins TRBV6-1 and TRBJ1-2; D is ambiguous. Between the trimmed V and J ends, which lost 2 bases and 6 bases, there was a span of 16 bases. The CDR3 loop spans 15 amino acids. Germline V lookup: CDR1 MNHNS, CDR2 SASEGT. CDR3 protein: CASSELQITTNGYTF. The DNA of the CDR3 is TGTGCCAGCAGTGAACTCCAGATAACGACCAATGGCTACACCTTC.

This clonotype was seen at least ten times. V is TRBV6-1 and J is TRBJ1-5; possibly TRBD1 for D (6 bases). Germline V gene sequence: CDR1 MNHNS, CDR2 SASEGT. V gave up 4 bases and J gave up 6 bases, with 25 bases separating them. The CDR3 contains 18 residues. The CDR3 bases are TGTGCCAGCAGTGGATCCCCGGGGGCTGGTTGGGAAGGTCAGCCCCAGCATTTT. Amino acid sequence: CASSGSPGAGWEGQPQHF.

The gene calls are TRBV5-4 and TRBJ2-2; the D gene is possibly TRBD1 (6 bases). V was shortened by 6 bases and J by 2 bases, with 11 bases between the two germline ends. The CDR3 is 14 residues long. Germline V gene data show CDR1 as SGHNT and CDR2 as YYREEE (reference sequence). The CDR3 here is CASNYRENTGELFF. The CDR3 DNA is TGTGCCAGCAACTACAGGGAAAACACCGGGGAGCTGTTTTTT.

A word on this clonotype: The junction shows a germline mismatch at one end, possibly a read error. The chain links TRBV6-1 to TRBJ1-1; D unclear. The CDR3 is made up of 12 amino acids. CDR1 is MNHNS and CDR2 is SASEGT in the germline V gene. In nucleotides, the CDR3 is TGTGCCAGCAGCGAAGTCTACACTGAAGCTTTCTTT. The encoded protein is CASSEVYTEAFF.

The chain couples TRBV9 to TRBJ1-4; possibly TRBD1 for D (5 bases). This CDR3 is 15 amino acids long. Germline V gene data show CDR1 as SGDLS and CDR2 as YYNGEE. V was cut by 3 bases and J by 3 bases, with 12 bases left in between. The CDR3, as DNA: TGTGCCAGCAGCGAATGGGACGGCTCTAATGAAAAACTGTTTTTT. Its protein product is CASSEWDGSNEKLFF.

This clonotype occurred many times. The chain uses TRBV10-3 and TRBJ2-2; D perhaps matches TRBD1 (6 bases). V was pared by 8 bases and J by 5 bases, with 15 bases between. Germline V gives CDR1 ENHRY, CDR2 SYGVKD. The CDR3 length is 14 residues. CDR3 sequence (DNA): TGTGCCATCCGGGGCAGGGGTGAGACCGGGGAGCTGTTTTTT. Protein: CAIRGRGETGELFF.